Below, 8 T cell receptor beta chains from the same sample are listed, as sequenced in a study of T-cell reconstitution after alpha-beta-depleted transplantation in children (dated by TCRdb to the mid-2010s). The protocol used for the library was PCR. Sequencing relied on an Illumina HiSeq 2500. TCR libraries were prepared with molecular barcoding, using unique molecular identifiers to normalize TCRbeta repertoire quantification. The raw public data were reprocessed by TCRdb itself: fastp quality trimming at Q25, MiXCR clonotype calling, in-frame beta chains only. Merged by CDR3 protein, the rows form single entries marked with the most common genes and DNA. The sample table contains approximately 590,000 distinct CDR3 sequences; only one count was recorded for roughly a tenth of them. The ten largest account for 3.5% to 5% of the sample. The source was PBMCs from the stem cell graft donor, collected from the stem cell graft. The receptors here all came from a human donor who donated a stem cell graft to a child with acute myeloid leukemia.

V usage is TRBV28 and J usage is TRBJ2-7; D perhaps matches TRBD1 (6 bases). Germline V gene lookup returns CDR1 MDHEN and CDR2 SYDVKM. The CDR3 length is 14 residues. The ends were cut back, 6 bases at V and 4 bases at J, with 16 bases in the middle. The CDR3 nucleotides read TGTGCCAGCAGACGGAGAGGGGGTGGGTACGAGCAGTACTTC. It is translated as CASRRRGGGYEQYF.

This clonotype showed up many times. CDR3 sequence reads: CAIRGLQETQYF. CDR3 nucleotides: TGTGCCATCCGGGGGCTCCAAGAGACCCAGTACTTC. J is TRBJ2-5 and V is TRBV10-3, with D possibly being TRBD1 or TRBD2 (6 bases each). V lost 8 bases to trimming and J lost 1 base, with 8 bases between them. The CDR3 is made up of 12 amino acids. The germline gives CDR1 ENHRY, CDR2 SYGVKD.

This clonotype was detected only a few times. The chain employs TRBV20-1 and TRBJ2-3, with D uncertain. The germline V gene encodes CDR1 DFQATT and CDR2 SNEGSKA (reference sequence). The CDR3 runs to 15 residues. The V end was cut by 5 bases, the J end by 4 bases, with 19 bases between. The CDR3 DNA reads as TGCAGTGCTCGTTCCCTTCGGGCATTGCCAGATACGCAGTATTTT. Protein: CSARSLRALPDTQYF.

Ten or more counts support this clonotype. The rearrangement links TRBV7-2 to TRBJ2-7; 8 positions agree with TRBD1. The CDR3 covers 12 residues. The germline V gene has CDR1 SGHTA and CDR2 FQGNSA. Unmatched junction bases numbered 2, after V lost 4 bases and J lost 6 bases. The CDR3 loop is CASSSTGGEQYF. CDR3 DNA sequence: TGTGCCAGCAGCTCTACAGGGGGCGAGCAGTACTTC.

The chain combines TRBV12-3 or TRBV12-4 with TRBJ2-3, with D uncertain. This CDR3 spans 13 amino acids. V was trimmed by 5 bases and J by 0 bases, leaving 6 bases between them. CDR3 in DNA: TGTGCCAGCAGTAAGGCTAGCACAGATACGCAGTATTTT. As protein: CASSKASTDTQYF.

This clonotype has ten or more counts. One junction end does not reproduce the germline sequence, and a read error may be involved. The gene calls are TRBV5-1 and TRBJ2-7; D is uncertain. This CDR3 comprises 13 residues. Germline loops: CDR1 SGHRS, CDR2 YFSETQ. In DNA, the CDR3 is TGTGCCAGCAGCTTAGCCGGTACCTACGAGCAGTACTTC. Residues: CASSLAGTYEQYF.

In DNA, the CDR3 is TGTGCCAGCACCCTCAGGTGGAGCGGGGGGAACAATGAGCAGTTCTTC. Protein: CASTLRWSGGNNEQFF. This sequence joins TRBV12-3 or TRBV12-4 and TRBJ2-1; the match to TRBD2 covers 9 bases. V dropped 7 bases and J dropped 5; count of bases not matched to a gene: 12. This CDR3 spans 16 amino acids.

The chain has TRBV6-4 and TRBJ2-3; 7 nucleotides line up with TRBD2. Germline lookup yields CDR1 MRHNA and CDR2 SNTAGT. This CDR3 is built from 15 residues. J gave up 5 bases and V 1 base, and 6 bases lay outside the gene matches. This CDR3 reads CASSDLWGGGDTQYF. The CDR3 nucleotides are TGTGCCAGCAGTGACTTGTGGGGCGGGGGAGATACGCAGTATTTT.